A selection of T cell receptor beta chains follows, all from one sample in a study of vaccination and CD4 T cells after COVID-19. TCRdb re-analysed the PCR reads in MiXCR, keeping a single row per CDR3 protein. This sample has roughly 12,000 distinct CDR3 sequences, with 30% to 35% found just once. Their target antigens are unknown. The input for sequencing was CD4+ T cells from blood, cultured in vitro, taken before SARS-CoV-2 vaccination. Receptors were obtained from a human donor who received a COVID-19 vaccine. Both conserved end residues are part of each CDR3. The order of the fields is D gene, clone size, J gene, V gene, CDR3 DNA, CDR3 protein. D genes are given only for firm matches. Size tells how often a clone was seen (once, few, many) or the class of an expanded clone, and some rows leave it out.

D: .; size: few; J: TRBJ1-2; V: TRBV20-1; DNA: TGCAGTGCTAGGGGCGGCGACTATGGCTACACCTTC; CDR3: CSARGGDYGYTF
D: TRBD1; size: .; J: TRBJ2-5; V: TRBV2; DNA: TGTGCCAGCAGTAGGACAGGGGAAGAGACCCAGTACTTC; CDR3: CASSRTGEETQYF
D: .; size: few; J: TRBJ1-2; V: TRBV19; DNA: TGTGCCAGTAGTGGAAGCCTGACTTATGGCTACACCTTC; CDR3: CASSGSLTYGYTF
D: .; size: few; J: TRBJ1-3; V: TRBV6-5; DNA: TGTGCCAGCAGTTACCGAAGGTCTGGCCGAGGGGGGGGAAACACCATATATTTT; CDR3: CASSYRRSGRGGGNTIYF
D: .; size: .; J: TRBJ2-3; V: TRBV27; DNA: TGTGCCAGCAGTTTATCGGTCCCGGGCACAGATACGCAGTATTTT; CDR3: CASSLSVPGTDTQYF
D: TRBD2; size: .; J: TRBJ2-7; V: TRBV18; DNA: TGTGCCAGCTCACCACCCGTAGCGGGGCGCACCTACGAGCAGTACTTC; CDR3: CASSPPVAGRTYEQYF
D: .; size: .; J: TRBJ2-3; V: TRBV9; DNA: TGTGCCAGCAGCCCCGACTGGGGCGCGGAAGATACGCAGTATTTT; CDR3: CASSPDWGAEDTQYF
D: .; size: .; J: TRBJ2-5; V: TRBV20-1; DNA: TGCAGTGCTAGCGTGGGGGAGACCCAGTACTTC; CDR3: CSASVGETQYF
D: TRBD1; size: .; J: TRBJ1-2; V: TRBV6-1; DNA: TGTGCCAGCAGTGATATGGACAGGGGGCTAGGGGGCTACACCTTC; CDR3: CASSDMDRGLGGYTF
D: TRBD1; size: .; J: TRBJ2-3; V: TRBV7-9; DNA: TGTGCCAGCAGCGAGACAGGGTTGGATACGCAGTATTTT; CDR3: CASSETGLDTQYF
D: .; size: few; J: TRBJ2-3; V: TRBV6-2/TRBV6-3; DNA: TGTGCCAGCAATACACTCCAAGTACCAGGAGAGAGGGATACGCAGTATTTT; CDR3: CASNTLQVPGERDTQYF
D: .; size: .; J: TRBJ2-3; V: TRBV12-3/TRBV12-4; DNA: TGTGCCAGCAGTTTGAATGGCGGGGGCACAGATACGCAGTATTTT; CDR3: CASSLNGGGTDTQYF
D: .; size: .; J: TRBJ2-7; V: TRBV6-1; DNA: TGTGCCAGCCGGCCCACAGTGTTTGGACCCCAGGGATTTGTGGAGCAGTACTTC; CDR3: CASRPTVFGPQGFVEQYF
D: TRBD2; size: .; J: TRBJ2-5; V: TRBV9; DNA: TGTGCCAGCAGCGTAGGCGGGGTAGCGGGGTATGAGACCCAGTACTTC; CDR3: CASSVGGVAGYETQYF
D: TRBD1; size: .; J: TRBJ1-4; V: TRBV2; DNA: TGTGCCAGCAGTCTTGACAGGGGTGGGGACGAAAAACTGTTTTTT; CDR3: CASSLDRGGDEKLFF
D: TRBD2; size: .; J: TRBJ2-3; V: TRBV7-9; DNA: TGTGCCAGCAGCCGATTACTAGCGGGGGGATACTCTAGCACAGATACGCAGTATTTT; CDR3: CASSRLLAGGYSSTDTQYF
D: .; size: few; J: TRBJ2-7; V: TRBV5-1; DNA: TGCGCCAGCAGCCCCTTGGGCAGGGGAAACGAGCAGTACTTC; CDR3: CASSPLGRGNEQYF
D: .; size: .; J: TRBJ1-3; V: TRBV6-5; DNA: TGTGCCAGCAGTTACGGCGCCTGGTCAGCTAACTCTGGAAACACCATATATTTT; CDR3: CASSYGAWSANSGNTIYF
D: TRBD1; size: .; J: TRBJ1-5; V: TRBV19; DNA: TGTGCCAGTAGTATGGGCAGGGGGCCCAATCAGCCCCAGCATTTT; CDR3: CASSMGRGPNQPQHF
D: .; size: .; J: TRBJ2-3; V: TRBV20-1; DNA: TGCAGTGCTAGAGATGGGTCGAGAGATACGCAGTATTTT; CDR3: CSARDGSRDTQYF
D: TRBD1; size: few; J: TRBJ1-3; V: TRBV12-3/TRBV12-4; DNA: TGTGCCAGCAGCTGGACAGGAATGCGTGGAAACACCATATATTTT; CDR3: CASSWTGMRGNTIYF
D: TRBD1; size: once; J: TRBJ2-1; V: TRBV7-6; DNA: TGTGCCAGCAGCTCCGGGACAGACAATGAGCAGTTCTTC; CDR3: CASSSGTDNEQFF
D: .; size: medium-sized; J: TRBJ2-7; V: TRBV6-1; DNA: TGTGCCAGCAGTGAAGCATTCCGGGAAAGGAACGAGCAGTACTTC; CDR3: CASSEAFRERNEQYF
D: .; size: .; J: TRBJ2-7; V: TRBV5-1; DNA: TGCGCCAGCAGCTTGAGTCTCGACAGTTTCTACGAGCAGTACTTC; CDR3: CASSLSLDSFYEQYF
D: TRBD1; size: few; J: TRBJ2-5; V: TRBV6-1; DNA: TGTGCCAGCAGTCGTGGACAGGGGACGGAGACCCAGTACTTC; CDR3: CASSRGQGTETQYF
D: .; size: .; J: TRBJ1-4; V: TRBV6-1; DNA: TGTGCCAGCAGTGTCAGGGGTGCAACTAATGAAAAACTGTTTTTT; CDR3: CASSVRGATNEKLFF
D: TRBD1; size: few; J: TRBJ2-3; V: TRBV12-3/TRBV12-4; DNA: TGTGCCAGCAGTGACAGGGGGACCCGCACAGATACGCAGTATTTT; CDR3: CASSDRGTRTDTQYF
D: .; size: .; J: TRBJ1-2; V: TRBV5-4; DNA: TGTGCCAGCGCTCCAGAACCGTCCGCCGACTATGGCTACACCTTC; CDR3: CASAPEPSADYGYTF
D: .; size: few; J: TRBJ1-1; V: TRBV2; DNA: TGTGCCAGCTATCGGGGGCGCGGCACTGAAGCTTTCTTT; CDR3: CASYRGRGTEAFF
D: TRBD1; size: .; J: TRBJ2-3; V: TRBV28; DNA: TGTGCCAGCAGTTTGGATACGAGACAGGGCGATACGCAGTATTTT; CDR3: CASSLDTRQGDTQYF
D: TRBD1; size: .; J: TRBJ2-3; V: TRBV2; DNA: TGTGCCAGCAAGGAGGACAGGGGCACAGATACGCAGTATTTT; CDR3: CASKEDRGTDTQYF
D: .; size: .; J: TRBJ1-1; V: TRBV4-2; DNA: TGTGCCAGCAGCCAAGCACAGGGTTACACTGAAGCTTTCTTT; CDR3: CASSQAQGYTEAFF
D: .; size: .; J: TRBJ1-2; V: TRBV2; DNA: TGTGCCAGCAGTGCTATAAGGGGTACTAACTATGGCTACACCTTC; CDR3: CASSAIRGTNYGYTF
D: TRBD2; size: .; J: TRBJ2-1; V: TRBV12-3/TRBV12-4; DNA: TGTGCCAGCAGTTTAACTAGCGGGGGGAGCTCCTACAATGAGCAGTTCTTC; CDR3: CASSLTSGGSSYNEQFF
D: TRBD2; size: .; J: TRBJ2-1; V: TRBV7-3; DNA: TGTGCCAGCAGCTTTGGGCGGGGGGGTTACAATGAGCAGTTCTTC; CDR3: CASSFGRGGYNEQFF
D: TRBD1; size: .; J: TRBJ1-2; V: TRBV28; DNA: TGTGCCAGCAGCCCGGGGGGGACAGGGACGGTGGGCTACGCCTTC; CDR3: CASSPGGTGTVGYAF
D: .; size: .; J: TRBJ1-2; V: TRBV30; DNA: TGTGCCTGGAGTGTATACCGTTTGGGTGGCTACACCTTC; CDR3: CAWSVYRLGGYTF
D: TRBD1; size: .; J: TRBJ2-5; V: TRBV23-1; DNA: TGCGCCAGCAGTCAATGGACAGGTGCGGGAGAGACCCAGTACTTC; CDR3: CASSQWTGAGETQYF
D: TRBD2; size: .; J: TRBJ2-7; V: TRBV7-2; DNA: TGTGCCAGCAGCAGTAGCGGGTCCTACGAGCAGTACTTC; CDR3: CASSSSGSYEQYF
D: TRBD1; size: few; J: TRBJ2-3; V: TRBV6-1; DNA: TGTGCCAGCAGTGAAGCGGGACAGGATGCAGATACGCAGTATTTT; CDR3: CASSEAGQDADTQYF
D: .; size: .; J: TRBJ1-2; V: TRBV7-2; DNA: TGTGCCAGCAGCTTAGACAGTAACTATGGCTACACCTTC; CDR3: CASSLDSNYGYTF
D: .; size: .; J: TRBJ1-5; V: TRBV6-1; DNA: TGTGCCAGCCGGGAGCCCATCGACAATCAGCCCCAGCATTTT; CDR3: CASREPIDNQPQHF
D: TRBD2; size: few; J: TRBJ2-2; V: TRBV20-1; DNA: TGCAGTGCTAGACCTAGCGGGGGGGTCCCCGGGGAGCTGTTTTTT; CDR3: CSARPSGGVPGELFF
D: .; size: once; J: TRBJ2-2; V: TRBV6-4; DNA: TGTGCCAGCAGTGAAAGTCTCCCCGGGGAGCTGTTTTTT; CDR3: CASSESLPGELFF
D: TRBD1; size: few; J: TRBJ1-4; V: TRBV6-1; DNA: TGTGCCAGCAGCCTAGAAACAGGGGACAATGAAAAACTGTTTTTT; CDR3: CASSLETGDNEKLFF
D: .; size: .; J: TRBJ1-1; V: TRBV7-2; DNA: TGTGCCAGCAGCCCCCAACCGGGACGGATGAACACTGAAGCTTTCTTT; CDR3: CASSPQPGRMNTEAFF